This T cell receptor beta chain was identified in a study of beta chain features in type 1 diabetes. Study background: Across the samples, roughly 99 million sorted cells were examined in total.

Sorted populations all exceeded 95% purity. The CDR3 sequence is 15 residues long. TCRB transcripts that were expressed got sequenced, as all of the isolated RNA had been reverse transcribed. Profiled with immunoSEQ multiplex PCR; TCRdb holds only in-frame clones, not every one. The data hold over 650,000 clones, with roughly 13% observed a single time. In regard to this clone: Its antigen is unknown.

General study points: Type 1 diabetes patients had TCRB CDR3s that were shorter (moderately but significantly so) in all four CD4+ subsets. Patients' naive, central memory and regulatory TCRB repertoires appeared more alike than those of healthy donors.

The genes are TRBV12-1 and TRBJ2-1; the table's D call TRBD2 went unverified against the DNA. TRBV12-1 is listed as a pseudogene. Sequencing was done on a sample of naive CD4+ T cells from blood. The receptor comes from a man aged 18 to 30 with type 1 diabetes. Here the CDR3 DNA reads TGTGCCAGCAGCTTTGGAGCGGCGTCCGACAATGAGCAGTTCTTC. Its translation is CASSFGAASDNEQFF.